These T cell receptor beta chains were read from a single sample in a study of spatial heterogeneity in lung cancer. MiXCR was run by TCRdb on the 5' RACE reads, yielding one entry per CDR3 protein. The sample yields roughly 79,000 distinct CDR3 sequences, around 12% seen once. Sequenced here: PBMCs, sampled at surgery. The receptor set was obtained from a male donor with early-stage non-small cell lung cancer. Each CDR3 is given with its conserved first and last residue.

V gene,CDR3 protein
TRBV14,CASSQDGTGLDEQYF
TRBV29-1,CSSGRINYGYTF
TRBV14,CASSQVRDRALPEAFF
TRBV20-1,CSARDRDIGLEAFF
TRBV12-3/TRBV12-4,CASSLGTGGTNEQYF
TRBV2,CASSAGVYRTDTQYF
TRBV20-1,CSASSGGAFSYNEQFF
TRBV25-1,CASRGPNRGLFF
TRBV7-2,CASSLMGASGNTIYF
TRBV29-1,CSVASFLALSSYNEQFF
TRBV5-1,CASSGLGLAGAETQYF
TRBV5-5,CASTRGGFGEQYF
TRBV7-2,CASRLTSGAHEQFF
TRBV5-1,CASSFHRGVSYEQYF
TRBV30,CAWVDKRDPGTGELFF
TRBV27,CASSLLAGGPLKYEQYF
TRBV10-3,CAISESTFNRGRDTEAFF
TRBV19,CASSIPGHMYNEQFF
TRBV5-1,CASSLRTGDAGELFF
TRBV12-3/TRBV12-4,CASSFGGPEFF
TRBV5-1,CASSLEQGGVTGNTIYF
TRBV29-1,CSVEVGGLSGANVLTF
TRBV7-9,CASSLEGSTHNEQFF
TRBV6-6,CASRIAGGPYEQFF
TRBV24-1,CATSDFRLGDTDTQYF
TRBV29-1,CSPRNTAHLNTEAFF
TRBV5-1,CASSFTNREGTEAFF
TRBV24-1,CATGLAGSNEQFF
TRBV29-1,CSVEEIRLGEQYF
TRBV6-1,CASSFARDYNEQFF
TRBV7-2,CASKTSGHTGELFF
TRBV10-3,CAISVRTTDTQYF
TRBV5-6,CASSSAIQETQYF
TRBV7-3,CASSMSGSPPGELFF
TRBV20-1,CSALYRGTTEAFF
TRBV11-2,CASSLDWGRDGYTF
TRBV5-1,CASSPTGNVDTGELFF
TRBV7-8,CASSLGDSHNQPQHF
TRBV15,CATSGVRNEKLFF
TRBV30,CAWSEGHGNTEAFF
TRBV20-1,CSARGGAWTEAFF
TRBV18,CASSRADRVSYEQYF
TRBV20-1,CSARALKGMNTEAFF
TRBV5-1,CASSPGDGNTEAFF
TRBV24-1,CATSDSTGGYKETQYF
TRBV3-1,CASSESGNSYNEQFF
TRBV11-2,CASSLEDSGNTGELFF
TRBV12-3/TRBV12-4,CASSSGTSGAYNEQFF
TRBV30,CAWAQEGLSSYNEQFF
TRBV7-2,CASSLLQGAGEQFF
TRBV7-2,CASSLSRGTYEQYF
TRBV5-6,CASSHNQGSTDTQYF
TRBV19,CASRGRIGSPLHF
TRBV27,CASSIDGGMNTEAFF
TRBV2,CASRSGGGNEQFF
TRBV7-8,CASSPGLGVEQYF
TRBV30,CAWKRGAGNEQFF